This T cell receptor (beta chain) emerged from a study of blood T cell repertoires in COVID-19 (dated by TCRdb to 2018 to 2020). In terms of the full investigation: Samples covering the acute and convalescent phases of COVID-19 were provided by collaborators in the United States, Italy and Spain. The samples were drawn from two sources: the first 160 participants of the ongoing ImmuneRACE study, and 1,000 to 1,500 subjects contributed by 6 global collaborators. A de-identified subject ID, COVID-19 status, age in years and sex were almost always included in the sample metadata. Deeply sampled blood TCRbeta repertoires from subjects exposed to, actively infected with, or recovered from COVID-19 were included in the dataset. Where HLA class I and class II types were available, the types were taken from metadata supplied by the sample provider, not from assay-based typing. The material from the prospective study consisted of cDNA or gDNA derived from T cells, B-cell-depleted T cells, or PBMCs. The repertoires were released in a freely available public database intended as a resource for research on the immune response to SARS-CoV-2.

TCRbeta CDR3 regions were amplified from genomic DNA by means of the immunoSEQ Assay, a bias-controlled multiplex PCR. As for the original processing: The number of nucleated cells in each sample was estimated from the amplification of reference gene primers within the assay. To quantify the absolute abundance of each unique TCRbeta CDR3 rearrangement, sequence reads were collapsed and filtered. Productive Simpson clonality was computed per sample as the square root of Simpson's diversity index over productive rearrangements. Not all clones reach the TCRdb copy of this immuneACCESS table, which keeps in-frame sequences only. Checked studies attribute under half of the gap to unresolved V genes and leave the rest unexplained. Clonal size and the V and J genes are those of that table, whereas D and trimming came from the DNA. This sample gives 150,000 or so clones in total; over 75% of them show up just once. 0.95% to 1.5% of the sample is taken by the ten largest.

Here is what the overall study found, with its caveats: The quantity of clinical and demographic metadata differed by source and by participant and was supplied without curation.

In the prospective study, participants were about 18 to 95 years old, resided in about two dozen geographic areas of the United States, and were enrolled through a virtual design. In the prospective study, participants were assigned to cohorts based on the clinical history participants reported in a screening survey and a study questionnaire. Each participant in the prospective study had whole blood, serum and a nasopharyngeal or oropharyngeal swab collected by mobile phlebotomists. Additional blood draws and questionnaires over an approximately two-month period could optionally be provided by prospective study participants. Prospective study blood samples were shipped either frozen or at room temperature before DNA extraction. From a lookup of the germline V gene, CDR1 and CDR2 are SGDLS and YYNGEE. Trimming takes 0 bases from V and 2 bases from J, and the germline ends sit 11 bases apart. From its cysteine to its phenylalanine, the CDR3 spans 16 amino acids. The DNA shown is the 48-base CDR3, in frame from base 1.

Remarks on this clone: Its antigen remains unidentified. No per-base quality is available; no much larger clone lies one base away.

The rearrangement combines TRBV9 with TRBJ2-2; TRBD2 is a weak D gene call, 6 bases matching. The TCR sequence derives from a human donor with acute COVID-19. The donor label of this sample is uncertain. Sequenced: PBMCs or T cells enriched from blood (not recorded which). CDR3 loop: CASSVELGLNTGELFF. The DNA sequence is TGTGCCAGCAGCGTAGAATTAGGACTAAACACCGGGGAGCTGTTTTTT.